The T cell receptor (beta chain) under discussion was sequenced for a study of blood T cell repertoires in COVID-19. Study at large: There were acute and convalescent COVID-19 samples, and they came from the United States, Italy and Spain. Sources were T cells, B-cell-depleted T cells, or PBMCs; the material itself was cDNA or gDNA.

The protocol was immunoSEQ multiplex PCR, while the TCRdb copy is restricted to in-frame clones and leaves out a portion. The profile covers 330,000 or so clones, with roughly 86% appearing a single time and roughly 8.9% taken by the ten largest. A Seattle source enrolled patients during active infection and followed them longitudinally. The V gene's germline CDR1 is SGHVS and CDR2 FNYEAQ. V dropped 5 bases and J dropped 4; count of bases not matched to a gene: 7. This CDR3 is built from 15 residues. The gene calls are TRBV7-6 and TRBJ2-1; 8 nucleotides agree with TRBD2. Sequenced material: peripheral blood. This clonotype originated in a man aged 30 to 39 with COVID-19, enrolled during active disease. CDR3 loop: CASSAAGVGYNEQFF. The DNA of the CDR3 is TGTGCCAGCAGCGCAGCGGGAGTAGGATACAATGAGCAGTTCTTC.